This T cell receptor beta chain was captured in a study of regulatory T cells in long-lasting Graves disease. Many counts were recorded for this clonotype. The time point: persistent/refractory GD, antithyroid drugs over 5 years with positive TRAb. From RNA extracted from PBMCs, the TCR library was made. By American Thyroid Association guidelines, Graves' disease was diagnosed in the cohort. Germline CDR1 reads MDHEN; CDR2 reads SYDVKM. Deletions cut 6 bases from V and 4 bases from J, with 18 bases between. CDR3 length: 15 amino acids. Sequencing libraries for TCR beta were prepared with iRepertoire HTBI primers and Arm-PCR of CDR3 regions. TCRdb re-analysed the multiplex PCR reads in MiXCR, keeping a single row per CDR3 protein. This sample has a few hundred thousand distinct CDR3 sequences; under 25% occur once, and the top ten carry about an eighth.

The TCR was taken from a female donor with Graves disease. Material: peripheral blood mononuclear cells (PBMCs), obtained when the disease was refractory, from a patient treated with antithyroid drugs. V usage is TRBV28 and J usage is TRBJ1-2, with D possibly matching TRBD1 (6 bases). The CDR3 loop reads CASSPGGEAFYGYTF. CDR3 bases: TGTGCCAGCAGCCCCGGGGGCGAGGCCTTCTATGGCTACACCTTC.